Shown below are 5 T cell receptor beta chains from a single sample sequenced in a study of T-cell reconstitution after alpha-beta-depleted transplantation in children. This sample's TCRbeta library carried unique molecular identifier barcodes. TCRdb used MiXCR to reprocess the PCR reads, holding one entry per CDR3 protein. This sample has over 150,000 distinct CDR3 sequences, with roughly 7% found just once. The material was PBMCs, obtained before TCRalphabeta/CD19-depleted stem cell transplant. These receptors were obtained from a boy aged 2 to 10 with acute lymphoblastic leukemia, due to receive a stem cell transplant.

The chain carries TRBV14 and TRBJ1-4; weak D call: TRBD1 (5 bases). From germline, CDR1 is SGHDN and CDR2 FVKESK. This CDR3 spans 18 amino acids. The V and J ends lost 4 bases and 0 bases respectively, with 18 bases between them. DNA for the CDR3: TGTGCCAGCAGCCCCGGGACCGAGAGATGGCCAACTAATGAAAAACTGTTTTTT. Translated: CASSPGTERWPTNEKLFF.

This clonotype has more than one count but fewer than ten. The chain combines TRBV20-1 with TRBJ2-1, with D tentatively TRBD1 or TRBD2 (5 bases each). Trimming removed 6 bases from V and 8 bases from J, with 14 bases in between. Germline CDR1 is DFQATT and CDR2 is SNEGSKA (reference sequence). This CDR3 region has 12 residues. CDR3 sequence (DNA): TGCAGTGCAGGGGACGGCAGGGATGAGCAGTTCTTC. Its protein is CSAGDGRDEQFF.

This clonotype was picked up many times. CDR3 in DNA: TGTGCCAGCAGCAGGAAACCCGACTTGCGGGAGTTCTATGAGCAGTTCTTC. Amino acids: CASSRKPDLREFYEQFF. J is TRBJ2-1 and V is TRBV21-1; TRBD2, the table's D call, was not compared with the DNA. TRBV21-1 is recorded as a pseudogene. The CDR3 runs to 17 residues.

This clonotype has only a few counts. The rearrangement uses TRBV6-5 and TRBJ2-7, with 11 bases that match TRBD2. CDR3 size: 15 residues. The germline gives CDR1 MNHEY, CDR2 SVGAGI. J was trimmed by 3 bases and V by 2 bases; bases with no gene match: 3. CDR3 coding DNA: TGTGCCAGCAGTTACGGGGGGACTAGCGGCTACGAGCAGTACTTC. As protein: CASSYGGTSGYEQYF.

In this sample, this clonotype turned up a few times. The V gene is TRBV7-8, the J gene TRBJ2-3; 7 bases fit TRBD1. V shed 4 bases, J shed 0 bases, and the junction held 13 bases outside the gene matches. This CDR3 contains 18 residues. CDR1 is SGHVS and CDR2 is FQNEAQ in the germline V gene. The CDR3 DNA reads as TGTGCCAGCAGCTCAAAAAGGGGGCTAGCCACTAGCACAGATACGCAGTATTTT. Encoded protein: CASSSKRGLATSTDTQYF.